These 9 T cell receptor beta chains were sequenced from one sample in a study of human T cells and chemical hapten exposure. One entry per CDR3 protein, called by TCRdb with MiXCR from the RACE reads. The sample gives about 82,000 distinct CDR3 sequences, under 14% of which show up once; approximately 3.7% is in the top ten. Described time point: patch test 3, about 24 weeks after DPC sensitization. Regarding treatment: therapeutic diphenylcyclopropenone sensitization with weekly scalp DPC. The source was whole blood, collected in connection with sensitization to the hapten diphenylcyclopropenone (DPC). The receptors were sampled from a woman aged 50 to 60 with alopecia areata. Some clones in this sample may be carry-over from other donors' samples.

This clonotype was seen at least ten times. CDR3 sequence reads: CASSRDRGNTEAFF. CDR3 nucleotide sequence: TGTGCCAGCAGCCGGGACAGGGGAAACACTGAAGCTTTCTTT. The chain links TRBV6-5 to TRBJ1-1; 10 bases line up with TRBD1. J lost 2 bases, V lost 6 bases, and 3 bases had no gene match. Germline V gives CDR1 MNHEY, CDR2 SVGAGI. This CDR3 region has 14 residues.

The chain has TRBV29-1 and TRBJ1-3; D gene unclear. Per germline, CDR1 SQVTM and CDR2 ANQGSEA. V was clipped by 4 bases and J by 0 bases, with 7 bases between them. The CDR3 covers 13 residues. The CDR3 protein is CSVGTSSGNTIYF. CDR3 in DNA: TGCAGCGTTGGGACGAGCTCTGGAAACACCATATATTTT.

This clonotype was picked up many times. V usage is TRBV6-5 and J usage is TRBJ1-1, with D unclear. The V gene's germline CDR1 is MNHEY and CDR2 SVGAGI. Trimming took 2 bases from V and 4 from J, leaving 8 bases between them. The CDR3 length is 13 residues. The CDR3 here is CASSYGPGTEAFF. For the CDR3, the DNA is TGTGCCAGCAGTTACGGTCCGGGCACTGAAGCTTTCTTT.

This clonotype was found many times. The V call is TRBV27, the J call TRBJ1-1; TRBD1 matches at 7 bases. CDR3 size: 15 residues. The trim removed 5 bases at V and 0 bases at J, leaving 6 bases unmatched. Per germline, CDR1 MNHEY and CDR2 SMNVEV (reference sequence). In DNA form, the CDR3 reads TGTGCCAGCAGTAGACGGGACAGAGTGAACACTGAAGCTTTCTTT. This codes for CASSRRDRVNTEAFF.

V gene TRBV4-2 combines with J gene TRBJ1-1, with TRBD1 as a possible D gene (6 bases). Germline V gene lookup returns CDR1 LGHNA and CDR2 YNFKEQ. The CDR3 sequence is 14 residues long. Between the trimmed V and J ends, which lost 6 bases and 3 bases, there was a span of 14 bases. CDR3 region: CASSKGGRDTEAFF. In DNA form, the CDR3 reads TGTGCCAGCAGTAAGGGGGGACGGGACACTGAAGCTTTCTTT.

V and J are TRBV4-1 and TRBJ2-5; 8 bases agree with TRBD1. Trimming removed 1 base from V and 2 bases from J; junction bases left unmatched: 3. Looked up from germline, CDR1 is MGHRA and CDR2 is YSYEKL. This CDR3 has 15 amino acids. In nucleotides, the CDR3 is TGCGCCAGCAGCCAAGCGGACAGGGTTCAAGAGACCCAGTACTTC. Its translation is CASSQADRVQETQYF.

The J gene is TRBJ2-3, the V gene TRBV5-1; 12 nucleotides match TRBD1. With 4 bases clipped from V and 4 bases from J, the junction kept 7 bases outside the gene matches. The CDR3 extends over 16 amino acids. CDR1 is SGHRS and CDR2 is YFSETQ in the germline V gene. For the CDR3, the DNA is TGCGCCAGCAGCCCTGCCGGGACAGGGGGCTCAGATACGCAGTATTTT. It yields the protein CASSPAGTGGSDTQYF.

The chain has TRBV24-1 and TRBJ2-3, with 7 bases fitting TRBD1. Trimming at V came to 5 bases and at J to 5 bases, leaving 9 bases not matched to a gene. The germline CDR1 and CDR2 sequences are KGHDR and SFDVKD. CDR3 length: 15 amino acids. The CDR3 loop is CATSGRDRAIDTQYF. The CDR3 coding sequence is TGTGCCACCAGTGGAAGAGACAGGGCTATAGATACGCAGTATTTT.

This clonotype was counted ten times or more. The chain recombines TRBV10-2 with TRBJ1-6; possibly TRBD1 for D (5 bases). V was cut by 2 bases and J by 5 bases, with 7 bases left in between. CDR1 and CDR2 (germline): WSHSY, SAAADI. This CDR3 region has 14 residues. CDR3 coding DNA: TGCGCCAGCAGTGAGGCAGGGAATAATTCACCCCTCCACTTT. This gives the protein CASSEAGNNSPLHF.